These 25 T cell receptor beta chains originate from one sample sequenced in a study of CD8+CD57+ T cells in acquired aplastic anemia. It was patients with CD8+CD57+ cell expansion by flow cytometry who were chosen for sequencing. For CDR3 and TCR beta VDJ profiling, genomic DNA was the template used. MiXCR, run by TCRdb on the reads, gives a single entry per CDR3 protein. The sample contains over 150,000 distinct CDR3 sequences, 70% to 80% of which appear only once. The material sequenced was sorted CD4+, CD8+, or CD8+CD57+ T cells (not recorded which) from PBMCs. These receptors were collected from a human donor with aplastic anemia.

The chain combines TRBV5-5 with TRBJ1-5; D unresolved. Trimming cost V 0 bases and J 0 bases, with 4 bases left between them. From germline, CDR1 is SGHKS and CDR2 YYEKEE (reference sequence). This CDR3 region has 14 residues. In nucleotides, the CDR3 is TGTGCCAGCAGCTTGGAGAATAGCAATCAGCCCCAGCATTTT. Translating it yields CASSLENSNQPQHF.

This clonotype was observed a handful of times. The rearrangement uses TRBV7-9 and TRBJ1-2; D is ambiguous. The V gene lost 1 base and the J gene lost 4 bases, with 7 bases spanning the gap. CDR3 length equals 13 residues. CDR1 is SEHNR, CDR2 FQNEAQ, per germline (reference sequence). In DNA, the CDR3 is TGTGCCAGCAGCTTAGGAACCCTCTATGGCTACACCTTC. This gives the protein CASSLGTLYGYTF.

Notes on this clonotype: A single base separates this from a much larger clone, so it may be a read error. The V call is TRBV6-5, the J call TRBJ2-7; D might be TRBD2 (6 bases). CDR1 MNHEY and CDR2 SVGAGI come from the germline V gene. V lost 1 base to trimming and J lost 2 bases, with 9 bases between them. The CDR3 runs to 14 residues. CDR3 sequence: CASSYFGTPYEQYF. Written as DNA, the CDR3 is TGTGCCAGCAGTTACTTTGGGACTCCCTACGAGCAGTACTTC.

The rearrangement joins TRBV20-1 to TRBJ2-6, with D possibly TRBD2 on 6 matching bases. The V end lost 3 bases, the J end lost 2 bases, and 8 bases lay between the germline ends. The CDR3 is 14 amino acids. Germline V gene data show CDR1 as DFQATT and CDR2 as SNEGSKA (reference sequence). The CDR3 reads CSASGGTGANVLTF. The CDR3 DNA follows: TGCAGTGCTAGTGGGGGGACTGGGGCCAACGTCCTGACTTTC.

This clonotype has only a few counts. The rearrangement links TRBV10-1 to TRBJ1-2, with a weak D call TRBD1 (5 bases). V lost 6 bases and J 4 bases, leaving 15 bases between the germline ends. This CDR3 has 14 residues. Germline-derived CDR1 and CDR2 are WNHNN and SYGVQD (reference sequence). CDR3 nucleotides: TGCGCCAGCAGCGAGGGGTCGGGTCTCTATGGCTACACCTTC. Translating it yields CASSEGSGLYGYTF.

The chain couples TRBV5-5 to TRBJ2-2, with D perhaps matching TRBD2 (5 bases). V lost 2 bases and J lost 4, with 12 bases in between. This CDR3 has 15 residues. The germline V gene encodes CDR1 SGHKS and CDR2 YYEKEE (reference sequence). The CDR3 sequence: CASSFNPAGTGELFF. CDR3 bases: TGTGCCAGCAGCTTTAACCCCGCGGGCACCGGGGAGCTGTTTTTT.

There are many counts of this clonotype. The rearrangement uses TRBV7-8 and TRBJ1-1; D uncertain. Germline values: CDR1 SGHVS, CDR2 FQNEAQ. V gave up 5 bases and J gave up 0 bases, with 16 bases separating them. CDR3 length equals 16 residues. CDR3 amino acids: CASSRDIGKMNTEAFF. The CDR3 region has the DNA TGTGCCAGCAGCCGCGACATCGGGAAAATGAACACTGAAGCTTTCTTT.

This chain links TRBV7-3 with TRBJ2-3; 13 bases match TRBD2. CDR1 is SGHTA and CDR2 is FQGTGA in the germline V gene. The CDR3 has 18 residues. Trimming at V came to 4 bases and at J to 6 bases, leaving 13 bases not matched to a gene. The CDR3 coding sequence is TGTGCCAGCAGCTCGACAACCGGGACTAGCGGGATTGGCGATACGCAGTATTTT. Its protein product is CASSSTTGTSGIGDTQYF.

This chain links TRBV20-1 with TRBJ1-5, with 7 bases aligning to TRBD1. J lost 6 bases, V lost 4 bases, and 6 bases had no gene match. Germline-derived CDR1 and CDR2 are DFQATT and SNEGSKA (reference sequence). This CDR3 contains 13 residues. CDR3 protein: CSATDRASQPQHF. CDR3 in DNA: TGCAGTGCTACAGACAGGGCCAGTCAGCCCCAGCATTTT.

V and J are TRBV7-9 and TRBJ2-7; 7 bases line up with TRBD1. The length of the CDR3 is 17 residues. Germline V gives CDR1 SEHNR, CDR2 FQNEAQ (reference sequence). Trimming removed 3 bases from V and 4 bases from J; junction bases left unmatched: 15. The DNA of the CDR3 is TGTGCCAGCAGCTTGTCCGACACCCCGGGACAGCCTTACGAGCAGTACTTC. Translating gives CASSLSDTPGQPYEQYF.

This chain joins TRBV25-1 and TRBJ1-3; TRBD1 is a possible D gene (6 bases). Trimming removed 7 bases at V and 0 bases at J, with 13 bases between. Germline V CDR1 and CDR2: MGHDK, SYGVNS. The CDR3 totals 15 residues. This CDR3 reads CASTYRASSGNTIYF. For the CDR3, the DNA is TGTGCCAGCACCTACAGGGCCAGCTCTGGAAACACCATATATTTT.

The chain combines TRBV20-1 with TRBJ1-1; no clear D gene. The ends were cut back, 6 bases at V and 0 bases at J, with 2 bases in the middle. The CDR3 length is 10 residues. Germline V gene data show CDR1 as DFQATT and CDR2 as SNEGSKA (reference sequence). The CDR3 here is CSALNTEAFF. In DNA form, the CDR3 reads TGCAGTGCACTGAACACTGAAGCTTTCTTT.

The rearrangement links TRBV5-5 to TRBJ1-2; no definite D call. Per the germline V gene, CDR1 is SGHKS and CDR2 is YYEKEE (reference sequence). The CDR3 length is 14 residues. V gave up 1 base and J gave up 4 bases, with 11 bases separating them. CDR3 sequence (DNA): TGTGCCAGCAGCTTGAACGACGGATTCTATGGCTACACCTTC. It is translated as CASSLNDGFYGYTF. The full variable domain, with the rest looked up from reference TRBV5-5 and TRBJ1-2, is DAGVTQSPTHLIKTRGQQVTLRCSPISGHKSVSWYQQVLGQGPQFIFQYYEKEERGRGNFPDRFSARQFPNYSSELNVNALLLGDSALYLCASSLNDGFYGYTFGSGTRLTVV.

This chain uses TRBV24-1 with TRBJ2-2, with TRBD1 as a possible D gene (5 bases). V was pared by 7 bases and J by 0 bases, with 11 bases between. Germline V gives CDR1 KGHDR, CDR2 SFDVKD. The CDR3 loop spans 15 amino acids. CDR3 DNA: TGTGCCACCAGAGGACATTCGGCGAACACCGGGGAGCTGTTTTTT. Its protein product is CATRGHSANTGELFF.

CDR3 nucleotides: TGCGCCAGCAGCTTGATGGGCAATTCACCCCTCCACTTT. Translating gives CASSLMGNSPLHF. V is TRBV5-1 and J is TRBJ1-6; D remains unclear. Germline CDR1 and CDR2: SGHRS and YFSETQ. This CDR3 region has 13 residues. V lost 1 base to trimming and J lost 7 bases, with 6 bases between them.

This clonotype has a handful of counts. This chain joins TRBV29-1 and TRBJ2-1; 10 bases line up with TRBD2. Per the germline V gene, CDR1 is SQVTM and CDR2 is ANQGSEA. This CDR3 is built from 13 residues. The trim removed 4 bases at V and 7 bases at J, leaving 4 bases unmatched. CDR3 amino acids: CSVVGLAENEQFF. The CDR3 DNA sequence: TGCAGCGTTGTAGGACTAGCGGAAAATGAGCAGTTCTTC.

The rearrangement joins TRBV2 to TRBJ2-1; D possibly corresponds to TRBD2 (5 bases). CDR1 and CDR2 from the germline V gene are SNHLY and FYNNEI. Trimming removed 3 bases at V and 4 bases at J, with 7 bases between. The CDR3 covers 13 residues. The DNA for the CDR3 is TGTGCCAGCAGTGACGGACTTTACAATGAGCAGTTCTTC. Amino acid sequence: CASSDGLYNEQFF.

This rearrangement joins TRBV29-1 to TRBJ2-7; 10 bases fit TRBD2. CDR3 length equals 14 residues. Trimming removed 7 bases from V and 2 bases from J; junction bases left unmatched: 8. Germline V gene sequence: CDR1 SQVTM, CDR2 ANQGSEA. CDR3 protein: CSARLAGSAYEQYF. In DNA, the CDR3 is TGCAGCGCCAGACTAGCGGGTTCAGCCTACGAGCAGTACTTC.

The chain recombines TRBV29-1 with TRBJ1-1; TRBD1 is a possible D gene (5 bases). The CDR3 is 15 residues long. Germline V gene lookup returns CDR1 SQVTM and CDR2 ANQGSEA. The V end was cut by 0 bases, the J end by 4 bases, with 15 bases between. The CDR3, as DNA: TGCAGCGTTGAAGAAAACCGAGGGGATCCCACTGAAGCTTTCTTT. This sequence encodes CSVEENRGDPTEAFF.

This clonotype came up a few times. V and J are TRBV7-6 and TRBJ2-2; unclear D gene. Per the germline V gene, CDR1 is SGHVS and CDR2 is FNYEAQ. V gave up 6 bases and J gave up 5 bases, with 16 bases separating them. The CDR3 loop spans 15 amino acids. The CDR3, as DNA: TGTGCCAGCAGGTTCCAGGTCACAAGGACCGGGGAGCTGTTTTTT. It translates to CASRFQVTRTGELFF.

Only one count was recorded for this clonotype. The V and J genes are TRBV13 and TRBJ2-1; D is uncertain. From germline, CDR1 is PRHDT and CDR2 FYEKMQ (reference sequence). The CDR3 is made up of 12 amino acids. With 5 bases removed from V and 7 bases from J, the gap between germline ends came to 9 bases. As DNA, the CDR3 is TGTGCCAGCAGCGTCACAAAGAATGAGCAGTTCTTC. Its protein is CASSVTKNEQFF.

This clonotype was seen a handful of times. This chain joins TRBV5-1 and TRBJ2-7; D gene uncertain. Germline loops: CDR1 SGHRS, CDR2 YFSETQ. This CDR3 is 14 amino acids long. The V gene lost 0 bases and the J gene lost 2 bases, with 9 bases spanning the gap. This chain's CDR3 is CASSLVPGTYEQYF. In DNA, the CDR3 is TGCGCCAGCAGCTTGGTTCCAGGAACCTACGAGCAGTACTTC.

The genes are TRBV25-1 and TRBJ2-5; no clear D gene. The germline CDR1 and CDR2 sequences are MGHDK and SYGVNS. Deletions cut 3 bases from V and 7 bases from J, with 15 bases between. The CDR3 contains 14 residues. The DNA of the CDR3 is TGTGCCAGCAGTGATCCTTCCACCCCACGGACCCAGTACTTC. Its translation is CASSDPSTPRTQYF.

The J gene is TRBJ2-1, the V gene TRBV24-1; D is unresolved. Trimming removed 3 bases at V and 9 bases at J, with 11 bases between. The CDR3 has 13 amino acids. The germline CDR1 and CDR2 sequences are KGHDR and SFDVKD. The CDR3 is CATSDPTESEQFF. DNA of the CDR3: TGTGCCACCAGTGATCCGACCGAGAGTGAGCAGTTCTTC.

This clonotype was counted once. The chain uses TRBV20-1 and TRBJ2-2, with 10 bases matching TRBD1. CDR3 size: 15 residues. Germline-derived CDR1 and CDR2 are DFQATT and SNEGSKA (reference sequence). V gave up 4 bases and J gave up 6 bases; unmatched junction bases: 8. CDR3 sequence (DNA): TGCAGTGCTATAGGGACAGGGGACATAGCCGGGGAGCTGTTTTTT. This translates into CSAIGTGDIAGELFF.